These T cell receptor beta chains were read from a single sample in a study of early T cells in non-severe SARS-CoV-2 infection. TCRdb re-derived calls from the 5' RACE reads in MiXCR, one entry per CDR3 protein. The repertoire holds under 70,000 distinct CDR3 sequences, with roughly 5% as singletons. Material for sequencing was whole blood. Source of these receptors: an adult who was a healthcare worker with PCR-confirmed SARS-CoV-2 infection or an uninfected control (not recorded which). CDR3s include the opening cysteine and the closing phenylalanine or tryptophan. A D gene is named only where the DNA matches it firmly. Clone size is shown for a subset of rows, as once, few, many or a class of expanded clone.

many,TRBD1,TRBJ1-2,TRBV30,TGTGCCTGGAGTGGACAGGGGGCAGTTAACTATGGCTACACCTTC,CAWSGQGAVNYGYTF
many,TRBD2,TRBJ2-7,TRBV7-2,TGTGCCAGCAGCTTAGGGGGACTAGCGGGATACGAGCAGTACTTC,CASSLGGLAGYEQYF
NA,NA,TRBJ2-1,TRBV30,TGTGCCTGGACTACGACGGCTAGGGGGGAGCAGTTCTTC,CAWTTTARGEQFF
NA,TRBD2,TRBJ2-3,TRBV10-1,TGCGCCAGCAGCCGGACTAGCGGGGGTAAAGATACGCAGTATTTT,CASSRTSGGKDTQYF
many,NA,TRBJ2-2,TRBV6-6,TGTGCCAGCAGATCAGACACCGGGGAGCTGTTTTTT,CASRSDTGELFF
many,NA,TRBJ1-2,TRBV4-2,TGTGCCAGCAGCCAAGATGACCTTTCCTATGGCTACACCTTC,CASSQDDLSYGYTF
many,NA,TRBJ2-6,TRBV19,TGTGCCAGTAGTATAGGCAGGGACCGGTCGTCGGGGGCCAACGTCCTGACTTTC,CASSIGRDRSSGANVLTF
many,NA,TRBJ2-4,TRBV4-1,TGCGCCAGCAGCCCTATGATCCTCTCCAAAAACATTCAGTACTTC,CASSPMILSKNIQYF
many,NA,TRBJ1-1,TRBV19,TGTGCCAGTAGCCTGGTGGGGGGCGTTGAAGCTTTCTTT,CASSLVGGVEAFF
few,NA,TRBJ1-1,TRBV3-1,TGTGCCAGCAGCCACGAAAATGGGGGAGTAGCTTTCTTT,CASSHENGGVAFF
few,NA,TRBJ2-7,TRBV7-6,TGTGCCAGCAGCTTAGTGGCCTTCTACGAGCAGTACTTC,CASSLVAFYEQYF
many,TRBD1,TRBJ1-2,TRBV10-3,TGTGCCATCAGTGAGTCAGTGGTGACAGGGGACTATGGCTACACCTTC,CAISESVVTGDYGYTF
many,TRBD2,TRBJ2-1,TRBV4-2,TGTGCCAGCAGCCACCCTAGCGGGAGGGCCCTCTACAATGAGCAGTTCTTC,CASSHPSGRALYNEQFF
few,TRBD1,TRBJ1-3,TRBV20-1,TGCAGTGCCAGAGATGGGACAGCTGAAAACACCATATATTTT,CSARDGTAENTIYF
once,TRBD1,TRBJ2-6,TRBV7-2,TGTGCCAGCAGCTGGGGACAGCTAGCCTCTGGGGCCAACGTCCAGACTTTC,CASSWGQLASGANVQTF
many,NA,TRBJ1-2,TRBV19,TGTGCCAGTAGTAGACAGGTCCGATCTAACTATGGCTACACCTTC,CASSRQVRSNYGYTF
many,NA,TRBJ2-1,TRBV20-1,TGCAGTGCAATTTCGACAGACCGACCCAGCTTTAATGAGCAGTTCTTC,CSAISTDRPSFNEQFF
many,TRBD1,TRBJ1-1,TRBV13,TGTGCCAGCAGCTTAGACAGGGGCACTGAAGCTTTCTTT,CASSLDRGTEAFF
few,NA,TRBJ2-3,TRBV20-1,TGCAGTGCCAGCAAGGGGGTTCTCGCAGATACGCAGTATTTT,CSASKGVLADTQYF
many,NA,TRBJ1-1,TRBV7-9,TGTGCCAGCAGCCCTAACGGGGAGGTCGCTTTCTTT,CASSPNGEVAFF
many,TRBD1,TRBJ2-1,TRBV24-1,TGTGCCACCAGTGGGGCTGGGACAGGGGGAGATGAGCAGTTCTTC,CATSGAGTGGDEQFF
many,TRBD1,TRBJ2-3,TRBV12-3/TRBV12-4,TGTGCCAGCAGCCCCGGGACAGGGACATCAGATACGCAGTATTTT,CASSPGTGTSDTQYF
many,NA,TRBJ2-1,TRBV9,TGTGCCAGCAGCGGACCGGCACGGGCTGAGCAGTTCTTC,CASSGPARAEQFF